This T cell receptor beta chain was recovered during a study of blood T cell repertoires in COVID-19. Across the study: The United States, Italy and Spain supplied acute and convalescent COVID-19 samples. PBMCs, B-cell-depleted T cells, or T cells were the source of the cDNA or gDNA that made up the material.

Original data processing: Reference gene primer amplification in the assay estimated nucleated cell counts. Repertoires were generated with immunoSEQ multiplex PCR, while TCRdb's copy carries only in-frame clones and drops some. D and trimming come from the DNA, and the V and J calls and clone size come from that table. The top ten hold under 6.5% of the sample, which has hundreds of thousands of clones, about 89% seen once. The germline CDR1 and CDR2 sequences are SGHRS and YFSETQ. Trimming removed 0 bases from V and 9 bases from J, with 13 bases in between. This CDR3 region has 14 residues. Patients at the Seattle site were enrolled during active infection and followed longitudinally.

Sequencing input: peripheral blood. The rearrangement uses TRBV5-1 and TRBJ1-5; D is ambiguous. This clonotype originated in a woman aged 50 to 65 with COVID-19, enrolled during active disease. The CDR3: CASSLEGAGMPQHF. The DNA for the CDR3 is TGCGCCAGCAGCTTGGAGGGAGCTGGCATGCCCCAGCATTTT.